The 14 T cell receptor beta chains reported below all come from one sample, sequenced in a study of blood T cell repertoires in COVID-19 (dated by TCRdb to between 2020 and 2021). Library preparation used the immunoSEQ multiplex PCR assay. TCRdb provides this immuneACCESS table in a form limited to in-frame rearrangements. Some clones are lacking; in checked studies, under half of them reflect an unresolved V gene, and why the rest are absent is not known. The sample has fewer than 400,000 clones on record, 85% of them singletons. The top ten clonotypes cover 1.5% to 2% of the sample. Sequencing was performed on PBMCs or T cells enriched from blood (not recorded which). The receptors stem from a woman aged 30 to 39 who had been exposed to COVID-19.

Written as DNA, the CDR3 is TGTGCCAGCAAAGAAACGAGCTCCTATAATTCACCCCTCCACTTT. This encodes CASKETSSYNSPLHF. The V gene is TRBV2, the J gene TRBJ1-6; no reliable D call. The ends were cut back, 7 bases at V and 0 bases at J, with 10 bases in the middle. CDR3 length: 15 amino acids. Germline loops: CDR1 SNHLY, CDR2 FYNNEI.

V is TRBV19 and J is TRBJ1-1; weak D call: TRBD1 (5 bases). V gave up 7 bases and J gave up 4 bases, with 22 bases separating them. The CDR3 length is 16 residues. The germline CDR1 and CDR2 sequences are LNHDA and SQIVND (reference sequence). For the CDR3, the DNA is TGTGCCAGTATTGAGGTGTGGGGGGGAAGGTTCACTGAAGCTTTCTTT. Encoded protein: CASIEVWGGRFTEAFF. The whole variable domain, filled in from reference TRBV19 and TRBJ1-1, reads DGGITQSPKYLFRKEGQNVTLSCEQNLNHDAMYWYRQDPGQGLRLIYYSQIVNDFQKGDIAEGYSVSREKKESFPLTVTSAQKNPTAFYLCASIEVWGGRFTEAFFGQGTRLTVV.

The chain joins TRBV5-4 to TRBJ1-2; 8 bases line up with TRBD1. The CDR3 loop spans 13 amino acids. V lost 4 bases to trimming and J lost 8 bases; unmatched junction nucleotides: 7. CDR1 is SGHNT, CDR2 YYREEE, per germline (reference sequence). CDR3 amino acids: CASSQNRGKGYTF. The CDR3 DNA is TGTGCCAGCAGCCAGAACAGGGGGAAGGGCTACACCTTC.

The chain couples TRBV6-5 to TRBJ1-2, with D unresolved. The CDR3 has 13 amino acids. Germline values: CDR1 MNHEY, CDR2 SVGAGI. V was cut by 8 bases and J by 2 bases, with 12 bases left in between. The CDR3 region has the DNA TGTGCCAGCTCGCCCAATGAGAACTATGGCTACACCTTC. It translates to CASSPNENYGYTF.

This clone occurred once. This sequence joins TRBV27 and TRBJ1-2, with D possibly matching TRBD1 (5 bases). The V end was cut by 3 bases, the J end by 8 bases, with 16 bases between. CDR1 is MNHEY and CDR2 is SMNVEV in the germline V gene (reference sequence). The CDR3 is 14 residues long. CDR3 in amino acids: CASSFAGQGNGYTF. DNA for the CDR3: TGTGCCAGCAGTTTTGCCGGGCAGGGTAACGGCTACACCTTC.

This clone was recorded at least ten times. The CDR3 spells CASSVGGDSPLHF. CDR3 in DNA: TGTGCCAGCAGCGTGGGGGGTGATTCACCCCTCCACTTT. The chain employs TRBV9 and TRBJ1-6; a weak D match, TRBD1 (5 bases). This CDR3 region has 13 residues. V shed 2 bases and J shed 8 bases, with 8 bases lying between them. Germline-derived CDR1 and CDR2 are SGDLS and YYNGEE. The full variable domain, rest sourced from reference TRBV9 and TRBJ1-6, is DSGVTQTPKHLITATGQRVTLRCSPRSGDLSVYWYQQSLDQGLQFLIQYYNGEERAKGNILERFSAQQFPDLHSELNLSSLELGDSALYFCASSVGGDSPLHFGNGTRLTVT.

This rearrangement joins TRBV28 to TRBJ1-6, with a tentative D call TRBD1 (6 bases). This CDR3 region has 15 residues. V was clipped by 6 bases and J by 1 base, with 10 bases between them. CDR1 is MDHEN, CDR2 SYDVKM, per germline. CDR3 protein: CASRETGSYNSPLHF. The CDR3, as DNA: TGTGCCAGCAGGGAGACAGGATCCTATAATTCACCCCTCCACTTT.

This clone appeared once. The chain joins TRBV6-6 to TRBJ2-2, with TRBD1 matching 8 bases. CDR1 and CDR2 (germline): MNHNY, SVGAGI (reference sequence). This CDR3 has 14 amino acids. V lost 5 bases and J lost 6; bases outside the gene matches: 5. CDR3 region: CASSPRQGSGELFF. Here the CDR3 DNA reads TGTGCCAGCAGTCCCAGACAGGGGTCCGGGGAGCTGTTTTTT.

V gene TRBV12-3 or TRBV12-4 combines with J gene TRBJ1-2; 9 bases line up with TRBD1. V lost 11 bases and J lost 4; bases outside the gene matches: 5. CDR3 length: 12 residues. The CDR3 protein is CAGSGQGYGYTF. The DNA of the CDR3 is TGTGCCGGCTCGGGACAGGGCTATGGCTACACCTTC.

The V call is TRBV7-2, the J call TRBJ2-5, with D perhaps TRBD2 (5 bases). Germline assignment: CDR1 SGHTA and CDR2 FQGNSA. V lost 2 bases and J 5 bases, leaving 9 bases between the germline ends. The CDR3 runs 13 residues. The DNA for the CDR3 is TGTGCCAGCAGCTTAAGCGGTCCCGAGACCCAGTACTTC. Translated: CASSLSGPETQYF.

This chain joins TRBV10-2 and TRBJ1-1; D call uncertain. The germline V gene encodes CDR1 WSHSY and CDR2 SAAADI. The CDR3 spans 13 residues. The V gene lost 0 bases and the J gene lost 7 bases, with 9 bases spanning the gap. CDR3 DNA sequence: TGCGCCAGCAGTGAGTCTACTGCGCATGAAGCTTTCTTT. It yields the protein CASSESTAHEAFF.

The chain recombines TRBV28 with TRBJ2-7, with D tentatively TRBD2 (6 bases). The CDR3 sequence is 13 residues long. Trimming removed 5 bases from V and 2 bases from J, with 10 bases in between. CDR1 and CDR2 (germline): MDHEN, SYDVKM. This CDR3 is CASSGGGPYEQYF. CDR3 nucleotides: TGTGCCAGCAGTGGGGGAGGCCCCTACGAGCAGTACTTC.

V and J are TRBV27 and TRBJ2-1, with D perhaps matching TRBD2 (7 bases). Looked up from germline, CDR1 is MNHEY and CDR2 is SMNVEV (reference sequence). V lost 6 bases and J 4 bases, leaving 28 bases between the germline ends. The CDR3 spans 19 residues. The chain's CDR3 is CASSSRLAPRGGLYNEQFF. In DNA, the CDR3 is TGTGCCAGCAGCTCGCGACTAGCCCCGAGAGGGGGACTATACAATGAGCAGTTCTTC.

The chain couples TRBV30 to TRBJ2-7, with 7 nucleotides matching TRBD2. The germline V gene has CDR1 GTSNPN and CDR2 SVGIG (reference sequence). J gave up 6 bases and V 2 bases, and 13 bases lay outside the gene matches. The CDR3 extends over 15 amino acids. CDR3: CAWSKYGGSLGEQYF. In DNA, the CDR3 is TGTGCCTGGAGTAAATACGGGGGGTCCTTGGGCGAGCAGTACTTC.